What follows describes a single TCR beta chain. This clone was recorded a few times. No antigen is known for it. Base qualities are not at hand, and no much larger clone is one base apart. This entry comes from a study of beta chain features in type 1 diabetes (dated by TCRdb to the late 2010s). Notes on the research overall: Mean age, gender distribution, total cell number and subset yield were not different between patients and healthy donors. Across all samples, approximately 100 million sorted cells were examined, and cell number per subset correlated strongly with RNA yield. The study compared TCRB repertoires of sorted circulating CD4+ T cell subsets between recently diagnosed type 1 diabetes patients and matched healthy donors. Regulatory and stem cell-like memory subsets were isolated from only 8 patients and roughly 8 healthy donors, whereas naive and central memory subsets came from all 30 or so donors.

A single peripheral blood draw of about 116 mL on average was collected from each donor into heparinised tubes. A BD FACSAria II and a panel including CD45RO, CCR7, CD25, CD127, CD95 and CD27 were used to sort naive, central memory, regulatory and stem cell-like memory CD4+ T cells. All sorted populations exceeded 95% purity. PBMCs were isolated immediately by Lymphoprep density gradient centrifugation and stained directly without culture. So that batch effects would be minimized, each experiment stained and sorted samples in pairs, pairing one healthy donor with one patient. The paper as a whole reports these results and caveats: Naive, central memory and regulatory TCRB repertoires appeared more similar among patients than among healthy donors. Shorter templates might have been favored by PCR, but patient and control samples were amplified and corrected together, so both groups would have been affected equally by any skew. Because the HLA sub-analyses included only small numbers of individuals, any influence of HLA type on TCRB rearrangement was left unresolved. Fewer insertions and more nucleotide deletions at VDJ recombination sites were observed in patients with type 1 diabetes, implying thymic rearrangement abnormalities. Type 1 diabetes patients showed a moderate but significant shortening of TCRB CDR3 length in all four CD4+ subsets. Because cDNA was sequenced instead of genomic DNA, activated cells with high expression could be over-represented, although the groups did not differ in activation or CD3 levels.

For CDR1 and CDR2, the germline V gene lists SGHTA and FQGTGA. At the junction V is shortened by 5 bases and J by 6 bases; bases outside the gene matches: 9. From the cysteine up to the phenylalanine, the CDR3 has a length of 15 residues. The CDR3 DNA has 45 bases and is translated from base 1. The High Capacity cDNA Reverse Transcription Kit was used to reverse transcribe all of the isolated RNA, meaning that expressed TCRB transcripts were what got sequenced. Deep immunoSEQ sequencing was performed on naive, central memory and regulatory T cell samples, with an average of roughly 4 million total reads per sample. Sorted cells were lysed in RLT buffer, and RNA was extracted using DNase-treated RNeasy Micro or Mini kits according to cell number. To prevent cross-contamination, every cell subset was processed on its own, while patient and healthy donor samples were processed together. The immunoSEQ multiplex PCR was used to amplify TCRB sequences from cDNA, yielding 87-bp fragments that span the CDR3 region. Amplicons were sequenced on the Illumina HiSeq platform. In the paper's pipeline: Synthetic template baselines were used to correct PCR bias computationally, reads within Hamming distance 2 were collapsed, and singletons that could not be merged were discarded. Reads were aligned against IMGT to assign V, D and J genes, CDR3 length and insertions or deletions at six rearrangement sites. Within each subset, clonotype counts were normalized to sorted cell number, and only after that were true diversity and Gini coefficients computed with the tcR R package. Repertoire sharing was quantified using the overlap coefficient calculated on TCRB nucleotide sequences. Out-of-frame TCRB sequences from naive cells were analyzed as a proxy for the pre-selection repertoire. TCRdb took over this immuneACCESS table, retaining in-frame rearrangements with V and J assigned. Such tables are incomplete; in checked studies, under half of the missing clones stem from an unresolved V gene, and the remainder is unexplained. V and J calls and clone size are copied from that table; D and trimming were computed from the DNA. Recorded for this sample are about 360,000 clones; about 12% of them occurred a single time. The ten largest clones add up to roughly 0.015% of the sample.

Recombination connected TRBV7-3 to TRBJ2-2; 7 bases in between match TRBD2. Sequences were obtained from naive CD4+ T cells from blood. Reading the label with the study, this specimen's cell subset or site is: true naive CD4+ T cells. This clonotype was sampled from a man between 18 and 29 years old in good health. The DNA reads TGTGCCAGCAGCCGTCCCGGACTAGTCCCCGGGGAGCTGTTTTTT. Translated, this is CASSRPGLVPGELFF.